There are a few counts of the clone carrying this T cell receptor (beta chain). Its target is unknown. The CDR3 consists of 13 residues. Germline CDR1 is MNHNS and CDR2 is SASEGT. The ends were cut back, 6 bases at V and 7 bases at J, with 13 bases in the middle. Thyroid surgery was performed in patients who had received no treatment beforehand. This sample is drawn from a study of metastatic and nonmetastatic thyroid tumors. Overall study: It was across blood and tumor or nodule tissue from malignant and benign thyroid patients that repertoires were compared. Study outcomes and limitations: Across blood and tumor, TCR beta diversity in malignant thyroid tumors was reportedly significantly higher than in benign nodules.

The authors' processing: Clinicopathological groups supplied CDR3 differences that were used to build a distant-metastasis classifier for papillary thyroid cancer. TCRdb re-called clones from the PCR reads using MiXCR. The V and J calls come from TCRdb's annotation, not from the publication. In the table there are around 40,000 clones, approximately 18% of which are singletons. This clonotype originated in a male donor with papillary thyroid cancer or a benign thyroid nodule (not recorded which). Some clones in this sample may be carry-over from other donors' samples. Sequences were obtained from blood. The genes are TRBV6-1 and TRBJ2-1; D unresolved. The CDR3 DNA reads TGTGCCAGCAGCCTATGGCAGACGAATGAGCAGTTCTTC. Protein: CASSLWQTNEQFF.